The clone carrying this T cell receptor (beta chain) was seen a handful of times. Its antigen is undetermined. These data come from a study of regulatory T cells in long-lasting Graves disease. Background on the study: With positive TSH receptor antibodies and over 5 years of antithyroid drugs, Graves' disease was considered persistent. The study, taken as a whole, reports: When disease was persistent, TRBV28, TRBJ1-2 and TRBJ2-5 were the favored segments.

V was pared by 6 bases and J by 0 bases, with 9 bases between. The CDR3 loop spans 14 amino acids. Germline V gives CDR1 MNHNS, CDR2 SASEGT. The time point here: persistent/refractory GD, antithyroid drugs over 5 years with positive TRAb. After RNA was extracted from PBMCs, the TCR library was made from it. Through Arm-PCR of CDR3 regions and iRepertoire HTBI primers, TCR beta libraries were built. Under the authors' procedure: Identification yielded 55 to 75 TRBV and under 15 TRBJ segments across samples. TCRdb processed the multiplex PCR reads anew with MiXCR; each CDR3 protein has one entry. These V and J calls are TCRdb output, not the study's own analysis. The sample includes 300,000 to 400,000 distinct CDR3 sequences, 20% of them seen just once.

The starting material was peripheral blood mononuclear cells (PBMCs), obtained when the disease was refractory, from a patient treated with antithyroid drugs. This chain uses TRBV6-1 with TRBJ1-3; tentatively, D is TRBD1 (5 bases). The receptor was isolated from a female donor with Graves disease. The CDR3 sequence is CASRGDVSGNTIYF. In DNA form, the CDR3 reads TGTGCCAGCAGGGGGGATGTCTCTGGAAACACCATATATTTT.